This TCR beta chain was sequenced in a study of blood T cell repertoires in COVID-19 (dated by TCRdb to 2018 to 2020). Background for the entire study: The collaborator samples originated in the United States, Italy and Spain and spanned the acute and convalescent phases of COVID-19. The prospective study material was composed of cDNA or gDNA derived from T cells, B-cell-depleted T cells, or PBMCs. Subjects who had been exposed to COVID-19, were actively infected with it, or had recovered from it provided the deeply sampled blood TCRbeta repertoires that made up the dataset. A freely available public database, intended as a resource for researchers studying the immune response to SARS-CoV-2, is where the repertoires were released. Samples came from the ongoing ImmuneRACE study (first 160 participants) plus 1,254 subjects from 6 global collaborators. Sample metadata almost always included a de-identified subject ID, COVID-19 status, age in years and sex. Where HLA class I and class II types were available, the types were taken from metadata supplied by the sample provider, not from assay-based typing. Study-level results and caveats: Clinical and demographic metadata were provided uncurated, with the amount varying by source and participant.

TCRbeta CDR3 regions were amplified from genomic DNA by means of the immunoSEQ Assay, a bias-controlled multiplex PCR. Concerning the study's data processing: The number of nucleated cells in each sample was estimated by amplification of reference gene primers within the assay. To quantify the absolute abundance of each unique TCRbeta CDR3 rearrangement, sequence reads were collapsed and filtered. For each sample, productive Simpson clonality was calculated as the square root of Simpson's diversity index across productive rearrangements. The source is immuneACCESS, and TCRdb retained only in-frame sequences with V and J called. Part of the clones is not carried over; for the studies checked, unresolved V genes explain less than half of this, and the remainder is unexplained. The DNA gave D and trimming, while V, J and clone size come from that table. The sample data list about 170,000 clones, and about 80% of these were observed just once. The ten largest clones represent 20% to 25% of the sample.

Collaborating institutions collected whole blood in K2EDTA tubes following their own protocols. Collaborator samples were shipped for TCRbeta analysis as frozen whole blood, isolated PBMCs, or DNA extracted from either sample type. Comments on this clone: Its cognate antigen has yet to be identified. No base quality values were provided; no much bigger clone lies one nucleotide off.

The sequencing sample was made of peripheral blood. This sequence originates from a woman of 80 years or more with acute or convalescent COVID-19.

The CDR3 reads CASKGALGRVVEQFF. In nucleotide form, the sequence is TGTGCCAGTAAGGGGGCTCTCGGGAGAGTGGTGGAGCAGTTCTTC. This receptor chain uses TRBV19 and TRBJ2-1, and perhaps TRBD1 as D gene, on 7 matching bases. CDR1 is given as LNHDA and CDR2 as SQIVND, both from the germline V gene (reference sequence). V loses 7 bases of germline sequence and J loses 10 bases, and the interval between the two ends is 23 bases. Including the terminal cysteine and phenylalanine, the CDR3 comprises 15 residues. The CDR3 DNA has 45 bases and is translated from base 1.